This entry concerns a single T cell receptor beta chain. This clone was recorded once. This receptor's antigen is unknown. Per-base quality was not reported, and no clone a single base away is much larger than it. The source of the sample is a study of immune evolution from preneoplasia to lung adenocarcinoma (dated by TCRdb to about 2021). Study-wide context: HLA loss of heterozygosity was found in approximately 7% of AIS, about 16% of MIA and roughly 30% of ADC lesions, and in no AAH lesions. The overall cohort comprised around 48 patients with pulmonary nodules who underwent surgical resection. POLYSOLVER was used to infer Class I HLA alleles from exome data, while LOHHLA was used to detect allele-specific HLA loss. TCR sequencing data were obtained from about 50 patients. The immune data were integrated with whole exome sequencing and methylation data obtained from the same cohort of nodules. The study combined immune gene expression, TCR sequencing and multiplex immunofluorescence to profile immune contexture across lung adenocarcinoma precursors and invasive adenocarcinoma. According to the study, 90 to 130 samples went through TCR sequencing. Resected precursor lesions (AAH, AIS, MIA) and invasive adenocarcinomas were each compared against paired morphologically normal lung tissue. Sample size was based on specimen availability rather than a prior power calculation. The paper as a whole reports these results and caveats: The highest T cell clonality was observed in KRAS-mutant nodules compared with EGFR-mutant or double wild-type lesions. The highest clonality was observed in normal lung, whereas higher T cell density and diversity but lower clonality appeared to be present in later-stage lesions. All patients were from Japan and China, so applicability to Western populations was uncertain. The highest top T cell clone frequencies were observed in normal lung, and a progressive decrease in top T cell clone frequencies appeared to occur from AAH through AIS, MIA and invasive adenocarcinoma. The findings reflected association rather than direct causation, and larger cohorts with long-term follow-up and longitudinal biopsies were considered necessary.

The CDR3, from cysteine to phenylalanine, totals 14 residues. The DNA shown is the 42-base CDR3, in frame from base 1. The CDR1 and CDR2 encoded by the germline V gene (reference sequence) are LNHDA and SQIVND. V is pared back by 0 bases and J by 0 bases, with 6 bases lying between the germline termini. The immunoSEQ hsTCRbeta Kit was used to sequence TCR beta CDR3 regions from DNA. In the authors' own workflow: The ImmunoSEQ Analyzer was used to analyse the TCR sequencing data. T cell clonality was defined as 1 minus Pielou's evenness, as computed on productive rearrangements. The inverse Simpson index, applied to productive templates, was used to measure T cell diversity. T cell density was expressed as TCR beta template counts normalized to usable DNA, with usable DNA estimated by amplifying and sequencing housekeeping genes. TCR metrics were compared across histologic stages using two-sided Kruskal-Wallis tests. This is the immuneACCESS table as TCRdb keeps it, with only in-frame sequences that have V and J called. A part of the clones is gone; compared with another copy, unresolved V genes explain less than half, and the rest is unexplained. V, J and clone size were drawn from that table, and D and trimming were deduced from the DNA. This sample comprises about 4,200 clones, around 74% of them detected only once. Roughly 26% of the sample comes from the top ten.

The patients had resection in Japan or China between about 2013 and 2018. Two lung cancer pathologists independently reviewed H&E slides to confirm the histologic diagnosis of every case. Premalignant or tumor cells were enriched for nucleic acid extraction by macro-dissection performed after pathologic assessment. The AllPrep DNA/RNA FFPE Kit was used to isolate DNA from FFPE tissue. This clonotype was obtained from a person between 35 and 60 years old with lung adenocarcinoma. Some clones in this sample may be carry-over from other donors' samples. The rearranged segments are TRBV19 and TRBJ2-7; a confident D gene designation cannot be given. Input material: FFPE invasive lung adenocarcinoma tissue. Reading the label with the study, this specimen's cell subset or site is: frankly invasive lung adenocarcinoma (ADC). The CDR3 reads CASSIDLNSYEQYF. The nucleotides are TGTGCCAGTAGTATAGATCTAAACTCCTACGAGCAGTACTTC.